The 3 T cell receptor beta chains below come from one sample, sequenced in a study of shared clonotypes between healthy human individuals. Method: immunoSEQ multiplex PCR; TCRdb's copy keeps in-frame clones and lacks some. Of about 640,000 clones detected, approximately 79% appear once; the ten largest clones hold approximately 1.8%. The sequenced sample consisted of memory CD4+ T cells sorted from blood. Noted subset: CD45RA-negative fraction. The receptors were sampled from a woman aged 25 to 45 in good health.

V is TRBV28 and J is TRBJ1-1; the match to TRBD1 covers 10 bases. The CDR3 totals 15 residues. CDR1 MDHEN and CDR2 SYDVKM come from the germline V gene. Trimming at V came to 4 bases and at J to 3 bases, leaving 5 bases not matched to a gene. For the CDR3, the DNA is TGTGCCAGCAGTTGGGGACAGGGGTGGGACACTGAAGCTTTCTTT. It specifies CASSWGQGWDTEAFF.

This clone occurred a few times. The V gene is TRBV19, the J gene TRBJ1-1; the D gene is possibly TRBD1 (5 bases). The CDR3 extends over 15 amino acids. Trimming removed 3 bases from V and 1 base from J, with 12 bases in between. Germline V gene lookup returns CDR1 LNHDA and CDR2 SQIVND (reference sequence). The CDR3 protein is CASSIWGGSNTEAFF. Written as DNA, the CDR3 is TGTGCCAGTAGTATCTGGGGGGGGTCGAACACTGAAGCTTTCTTT.

CDR3: CASSLEEGQPQHF. The CDR3 bases are TGTGCCAGCAGCTTAGAGGAGGGACAGCCCCAGCATTTT. The chain has TRBV11-1 and TRBJ1-5; D is unresolved. The CDR3 is made up of 13 amino acids. Germline V gives CDR1 SGHAT, CDR2 FQDESV (reference sequence). Trimming took 1 base from V and 7 from J, leaving 8 bases between them.